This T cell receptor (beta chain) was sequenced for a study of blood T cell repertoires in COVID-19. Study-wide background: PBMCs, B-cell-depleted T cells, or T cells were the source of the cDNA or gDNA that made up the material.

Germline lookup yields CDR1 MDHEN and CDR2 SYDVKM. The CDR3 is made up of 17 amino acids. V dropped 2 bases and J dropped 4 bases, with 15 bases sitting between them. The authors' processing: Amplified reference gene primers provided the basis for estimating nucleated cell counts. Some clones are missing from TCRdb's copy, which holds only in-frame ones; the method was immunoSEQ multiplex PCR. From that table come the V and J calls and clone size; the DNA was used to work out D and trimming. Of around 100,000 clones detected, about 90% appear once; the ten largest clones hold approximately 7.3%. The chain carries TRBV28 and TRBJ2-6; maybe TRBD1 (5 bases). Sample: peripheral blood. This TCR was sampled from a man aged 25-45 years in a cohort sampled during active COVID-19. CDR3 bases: TGTGCCAGCAGTTTAATTTCAGGGTCTCTGGGGGCCAACGTCCTGACTTTC. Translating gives CASSLISGSLGANVLTF. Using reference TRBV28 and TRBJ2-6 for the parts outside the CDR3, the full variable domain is DVKVTQSSRYLVKRTGEKVFLECVQDMDHENMFWYRQDPGLGLRLIYFSYDVKMKEKGDIPEGYSVSREKKERFSLILESASTNQTSMYLCASSLISGSLGANVLTFGAGSRLTVL.